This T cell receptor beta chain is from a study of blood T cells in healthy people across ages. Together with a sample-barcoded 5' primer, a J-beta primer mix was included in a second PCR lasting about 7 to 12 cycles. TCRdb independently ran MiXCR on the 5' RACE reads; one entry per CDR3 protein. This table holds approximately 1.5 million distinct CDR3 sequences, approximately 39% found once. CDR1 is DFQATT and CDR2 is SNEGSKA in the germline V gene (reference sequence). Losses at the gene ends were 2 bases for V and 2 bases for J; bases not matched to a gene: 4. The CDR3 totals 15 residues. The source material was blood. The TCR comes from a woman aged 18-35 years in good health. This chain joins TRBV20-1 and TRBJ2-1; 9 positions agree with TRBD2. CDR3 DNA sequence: TGCAGTGCTAGACCAATAGCGGGGGCCTACAATGAGCAGTTCTTC. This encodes CSARPIAGAYNEQFF.